A selection of T cell receptor beta chains follows, all from one sample in a study of regulatory T cells in long-lasting Graves disease. A single record per CDR3 protein comes from TCRdb applying MiXCR to the multiplex PCR reads. The table includes approximately 400,000 distinct CDR3 sequences, 14% to 15% detected once. The same sample was also used in a study of T cells in Graves' hyperthyroidism and ophthalmopathy.

Material: peripheral blood mononuclear cells (PBMCs), obtained at new diagnosis, from a patient treated with antithyroid drugs. These receptor sequences come from a woman in her thirties or forties with Graves disease. CDR3s leave out the opening cysteine and the closing phenylalanine or tryptophan. Fields, in order: clone size, V gene, J gene, CDR3 protein. Not every row has a clone size; where given, it reads once, few, many or a size class.

many,TRBV28,TRBJ2-7,ASSFQWGPDGVDEQY
many,TRBV11-3,TRBJ2-1,ASSPQWGYNEQF
.,TRBV19,TRBJ2-3,ASSTTYGTGVSTDTQY
many,TRBV28,TRBJ2-7,ASSQRSRLSYEQY
.,TRBV4-1,TRBJ2-7,ASSQNEGEGHEQY
few,TRBV28,TRBJ1-3,ASSRGGAMSSGNIIY
many,TRBV12-3/TRBV12-4,TRBJ2-5,ASSPTYLETQY
many,TRBV12-3/TRBV12-4,TRBJ2-5,ASTFRTGLGETQY
many,TRBV27,TRBJ2-1,ASSLSSSGRGRNEQF
few,TRBV28,TRBJ2-2,ACNREDTGELF
many,TRBV12-3/TRBV12-4,TRBJ2-3,ASSLPAVADTQY